The 11 T cell receptor beta chains in this list originate from one sample, sequenced in a study of blood T cell repertoires in COVID-19. TCRdb keeps only in-frame clones here, not all; method: immunoSEQ multiplex PCR. Of 120,000 or so clones in the sample, 75% to 90% were seen once. Sequencing input: peripheral blood. Receptors were obtained from a man between 35 and 55 years old with acute or convalescent COVID-19.

This clone was detected once. V usage is TRBV30 and J usage is TRBJ1-6; a possible D gene is TRBD1 (5 bases). There are 17 residues in the CDR3. Germline V gives CDR1 GTSNPN, CDR2 SVGIG (reference sequence). V lost 4 bases and J 0 bases, leaving 16 bases between the germline ends. The CDR3 spells CAWTPAGSYSYNSPLHF. The CDR3 bases are TGTGCCTGGACCCCAGCAGGGTCTTACTCCTATAATTCACCCCTCCACTTT. Together with reference TRBV30 and TRBJ1-6, the CDR3 gives the full variable domain: SQTIHQWPATLVQPVGSPLSLECTVEGTSNPNLYWYRQAAGRGLQLLFYSVGIGQISSEVPQNLSASRPQDRQFILSSKKLLLSDSGFYLCAWTPAGSYSYNSPLHFGNGTRLTVT.

The chain recombines TRBV5-4 with TRBJ1-1, with D perhaps TRBD1 (6 bases). This CDR3 comprises 12 residues. Germline V gene sequence: CDR1 SGHNT, CDR2 YYREEE (reference sequence). Trimming cost V 7 bases and J 0 bases, with 7 bases left between them. The CDR3 DNA reads as TGTGCCAGCGGACAGATGAACACTGAAGCTTTCTTT. It specifies CASGQMNTEAFF.

This chain links TRBV30 with TRBJ1-1; 9 bases are a match to TRBD1. The germline V gene encodes CDR1 GTSNPN and CDR2 SVGIG (reference sequence). Losses at the gene ends were 4 bases for V and 5 bases for J; bases not matched to a gene: 5. The CDR3 consists of 13 residues. CDR3 amino acids: CAWIRTGVTEAFF. DNA of the CDR3: TGTGCCTGGATTAGGACAGGGGTGACTGAAGCTTTCTTT.

This sequence joins TRBV19 and TRBJ1-1; no firm D call. CDR1 is LNHDA and CDR2 is SQIVND in the germline V gene (reference sequence). Trimming left V 5 bases short and J 10 bases short, with 20 bases between. The CDR3 spans 14 residues. CDR3: CASSGYRETMRAFF. CDR3 sequence (DNA): TGTGCCAGTAGTGGGTACCGGGAAACAATGAGAGCTTTCTTT.

The chain has TRBV6-1 and TRBJ1-2, with 9 bases lining up with TRBD1. The length of the CDR3 is 16 residues. Unmatched junction bases numbered 7, after V lost 1 base and J lost 4 bases. Germline CDR1 MNHNS, CDR2 SASEGT. The CDR3 DNA sequence: TGTGCCAGCAGTGAAGTAACAGGGGGCGATGGCTATGGCTACACCTTC. Amino acids: CASSEVTGGDGYGYTF.

The V and J genes are TRBV30 and TRBJ2-7, with 9 bases fitting TRBD2. J gave up 2 bases and V 4 bases, and 6 bases lay outside the gene matches. CDR3 length: 14 amino acids. Germline lookup yields CDR1 GTSNPN and CDR2 SVGIG (reference sequence). CDR3 in amino acids: CAWMAAGGPYEQYF. The CDR3, as DNA: TGTGCCTGGATGGCGGCGGGAGGGCCCTACGAGCAGTACTTC.

V and J are TRBV19 and TRBJ1-2; 9 positions agree with TRBD1. Per germline, CDR1 LNHDA and CDR2 SQIVND (reference sequence). V shed 0 bases and J 7 bases; nucleotides not matched to a gene: 6. This CDR3 comprises 15 residues. The CDR3 spells CASSIDRDRASGYTF. The CDR3 DNA reads TGTGCCAGTAGTATAGATCGGGACAGGGCCAGTGGCTACACCTTC.

V is TRBV19 and J is TRBJ1-1; D gene uncertain. CDR1 is LNHDA, CDR2 SQIVND, per germline (reference sequence). V was clipped by 5 bases and J by 3 bases, with 10 bases between them. The CDR3 extends over 13 amino acids. This CDR3 reads CASSLAGDTEAFF. In DNA form, the CDR3 reads TGTGCCAGTAGTTTGGCCGGGGACACTGAAGCTTTCTTT.

The rearrangement uses TRBV5-4 and TRBJ2-3; 8 bases match TRBD2. The V gene end was trimmed by 1 base and the J gene end by 0 bases; junction bases not matched to a gene: 4. This CDR3 is 16 amino acids long. CDR1 and CDR2 (germline): SGHNT, YYREEE (reference sequence). The CDR3 loop reads CASSLLSGGSTDTQYF. The CDR3 nucleotides read TGTGCCAGCAGCTTGCTGAGCGGGGGAAGCACAGATACGCAGTATTTT.

This chain uses TRBV6-1 with TRBJ1-1; D perhaps matches TRBD1 (6 bases). The CDR3 consists of 15 residues. Germline assignment: CDR1 MNHNS and CDR2 SASEGT. V was trimmed by 2 bases and J by 5 bases, leaving 15 bases between them. CDR3 nucleotides: TGTGCCAGCAGTGAAAGGGGGGGCGCGGGGACTGAAGCTTTCTTT. Translation: CASSERGGAGTEAFF.

V gene TRBV3-1 (or the pseudogene TRBV3-2) combines with J gene TRBJ1-1, with 7 bases identical to TRBD1. V trimming: 3 bases; J trimming: 3 bases; junction bases outside the gene matches: 4. From germline, CDR1 is LGHDT and CDR2 YNNKEL (reference sequence). CDR3 size: 14 residues. CDR3 region: CASSQMTGHTEAFF. The CDR3 coding sequence is TGTGCCAGCAGCCAGATGACAGGGCACACTGAAGCTTTCTTT.